This TCR beta chain was documented in a study of cytomegalovirus exposure and HLA in healthy donors. PCR amplification relied on 60 Vbeta primers (plus 13 Jbeta primers). Data came from immunoSEQ multiplex PCR; TCRdb stores just in-frame clones and leaves some out. The sample carries tens of thousands of clones, 9.5% to 13% recorded once. The germline V gene has CDR1 MDHEN and CDR2 SYDVKM. The CDR3 contains 14 residues. V was pared by 11 bases and J by 3 bases, with 19 bases between. This clone came up a few times. The V gene is TRBV28, the J gene TRBJ1-2, with a possible D match to TRBD1 (5 bases). The sample was PBMCs. This sequence originates from a man aged 55 to 69 in good health and CMV-seropositive. CDR3 protein: CARGGVRADYGYTF. The CDR3 DNA follows: TGTGCCCGTGGTGGGGTCAGGGCGGACTATGGCTACACCTTC.